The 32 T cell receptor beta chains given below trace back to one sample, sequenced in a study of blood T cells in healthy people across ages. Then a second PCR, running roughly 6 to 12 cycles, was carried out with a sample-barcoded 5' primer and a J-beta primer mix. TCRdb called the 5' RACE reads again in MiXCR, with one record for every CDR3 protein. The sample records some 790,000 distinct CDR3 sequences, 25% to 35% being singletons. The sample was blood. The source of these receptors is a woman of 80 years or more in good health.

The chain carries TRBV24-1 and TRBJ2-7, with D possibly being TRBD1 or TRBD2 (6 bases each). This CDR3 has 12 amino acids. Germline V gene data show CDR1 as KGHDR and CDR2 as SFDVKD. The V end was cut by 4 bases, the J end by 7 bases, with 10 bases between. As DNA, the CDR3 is TGTGCCACCAGTGACGGGGGCAGGGAGCAGTACTTC. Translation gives CATSDGGREQYF.

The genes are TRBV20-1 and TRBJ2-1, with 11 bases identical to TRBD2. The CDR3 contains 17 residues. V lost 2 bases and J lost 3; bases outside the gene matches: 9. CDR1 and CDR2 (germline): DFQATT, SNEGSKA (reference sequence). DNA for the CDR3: TGCAGTGCTAGACCCGGACTAGCGGGCACTCACTACAATGAGCAGTTCTTC. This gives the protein CSARPGLAGTHYNEQFF.

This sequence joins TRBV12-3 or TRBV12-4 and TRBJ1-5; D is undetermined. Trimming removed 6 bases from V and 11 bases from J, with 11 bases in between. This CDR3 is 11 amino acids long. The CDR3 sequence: CASRSVQTQHF. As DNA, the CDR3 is TGTGCCAGCAGATCCGTCCAAACCCAGCATTTT.

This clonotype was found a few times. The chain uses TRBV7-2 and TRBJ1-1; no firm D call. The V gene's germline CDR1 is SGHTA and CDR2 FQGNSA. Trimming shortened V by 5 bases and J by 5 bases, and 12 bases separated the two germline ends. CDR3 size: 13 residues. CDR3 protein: CASSHKDRTEAFF. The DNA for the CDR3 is TGTGCCAGCAGCCATAAGGATCGAACTGAAGCTTTCTTT.

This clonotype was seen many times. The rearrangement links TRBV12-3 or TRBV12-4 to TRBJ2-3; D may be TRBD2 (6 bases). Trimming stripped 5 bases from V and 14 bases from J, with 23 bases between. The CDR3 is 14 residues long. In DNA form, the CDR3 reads TGTGCCAGCAGTCCGACGACAGCCCCGCACGGGGGGTATTTT. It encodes CASSPTTAPHGGYF.

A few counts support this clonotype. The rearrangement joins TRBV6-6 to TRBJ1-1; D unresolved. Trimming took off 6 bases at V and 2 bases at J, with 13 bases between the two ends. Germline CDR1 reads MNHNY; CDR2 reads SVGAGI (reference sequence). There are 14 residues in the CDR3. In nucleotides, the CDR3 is TGTGCCAGCAGACCGACTGAGTTTAACACTGAAGCTTTCTTT. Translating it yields CASRPTEFNTEAFF.

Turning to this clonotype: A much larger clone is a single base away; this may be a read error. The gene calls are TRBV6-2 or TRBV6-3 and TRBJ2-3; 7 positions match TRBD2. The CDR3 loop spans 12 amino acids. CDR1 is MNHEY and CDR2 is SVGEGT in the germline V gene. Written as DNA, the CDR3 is TGTGCCAGCAGTTTTGCGGGGGATACGCAGTTTTTT. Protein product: CASSFAGDTQFF.

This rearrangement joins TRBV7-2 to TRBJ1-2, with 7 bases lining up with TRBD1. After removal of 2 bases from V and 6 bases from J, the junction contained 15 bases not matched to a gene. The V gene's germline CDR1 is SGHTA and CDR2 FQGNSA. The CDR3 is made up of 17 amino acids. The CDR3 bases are TGTGCCAGCAGCTTACACCCTAGGGGGCAAGAGAGAGATGGCTACACCTTC. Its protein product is CASSLHPRGQERDGYTF.

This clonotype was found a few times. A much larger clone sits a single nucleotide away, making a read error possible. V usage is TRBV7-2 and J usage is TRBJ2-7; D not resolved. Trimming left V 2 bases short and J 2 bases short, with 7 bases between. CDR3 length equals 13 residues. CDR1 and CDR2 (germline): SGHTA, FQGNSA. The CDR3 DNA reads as TGTGCCAGCAGCTTACCCAATACCTACGAGCAGTACTTC. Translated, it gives CASSLPNTYEQYF.

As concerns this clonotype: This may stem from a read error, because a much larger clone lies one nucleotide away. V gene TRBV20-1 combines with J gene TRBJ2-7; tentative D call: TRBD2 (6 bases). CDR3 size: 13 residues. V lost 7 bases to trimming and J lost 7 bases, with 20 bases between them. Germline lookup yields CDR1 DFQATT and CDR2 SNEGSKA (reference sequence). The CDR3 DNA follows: TGCAGTGGACTAGTGGGGATCTACAATGAGCAGTACTTC. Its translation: CSGLVGIYNEQYF.

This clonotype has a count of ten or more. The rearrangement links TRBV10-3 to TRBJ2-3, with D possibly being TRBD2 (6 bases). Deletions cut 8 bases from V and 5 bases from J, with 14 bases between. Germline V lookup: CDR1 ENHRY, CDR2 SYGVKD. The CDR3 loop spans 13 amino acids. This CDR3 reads CAIGDFGRDTQYF. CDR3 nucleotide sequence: TGTGCCATCGGGGACTTCGGCAGAGATACGCAGTATTTT.

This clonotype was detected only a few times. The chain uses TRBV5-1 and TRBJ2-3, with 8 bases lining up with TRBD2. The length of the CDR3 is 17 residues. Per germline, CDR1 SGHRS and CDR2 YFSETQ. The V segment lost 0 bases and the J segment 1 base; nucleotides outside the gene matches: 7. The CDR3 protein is CASSLAGGIQGTDTQYF. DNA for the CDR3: TGCGCCAGCAGCTTGGCGGGGGGGATCCAGGGCACAGATACGCAGTATTTT.

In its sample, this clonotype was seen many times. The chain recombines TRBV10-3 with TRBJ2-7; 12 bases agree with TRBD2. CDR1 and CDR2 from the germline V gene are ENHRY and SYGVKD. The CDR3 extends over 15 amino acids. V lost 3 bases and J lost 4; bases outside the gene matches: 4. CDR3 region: CAISDRTSGVYEQYF. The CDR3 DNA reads TGTGCCATCAGTGACCGGACTAGCGGGGTTTACGAGCAGTACTTC.

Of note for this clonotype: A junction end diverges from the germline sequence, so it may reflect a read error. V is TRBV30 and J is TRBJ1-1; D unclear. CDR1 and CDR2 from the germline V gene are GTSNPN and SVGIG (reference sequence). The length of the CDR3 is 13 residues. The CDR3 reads CTWSRSLYTEAFF. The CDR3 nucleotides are TGTACCTGGAGCCGCTCCCTATACACTGAAGCTTTCTTT. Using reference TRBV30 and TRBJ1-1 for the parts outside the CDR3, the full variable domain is SQTIHQWPATLVQPVGSPLSLECTVEGTSNPNLYWYRQAAGRGLQLLFYSVGIGQISSEVPQNLSASRPQDRQFILSSKKLLLSDSGFYLCTWSRSLYTEAFFGQGTRLTVV.

The CDR3 here is CASSQNYNEQYF. The CDR3, as DNA: TGTGCCAGCAGCCAAAACTACAATGAGCAGTACTTC. The rearrangement uses TRBV3-1 and TRBJ2-5; D gene uncertain. This CDR3 is 12 amino acids long. Trimming stripped 2 bases from V and 11 bases from J, with 12 bases between. Per germline, CDR1 LGHDT and CDR2 YNNKEL (reference sequence).

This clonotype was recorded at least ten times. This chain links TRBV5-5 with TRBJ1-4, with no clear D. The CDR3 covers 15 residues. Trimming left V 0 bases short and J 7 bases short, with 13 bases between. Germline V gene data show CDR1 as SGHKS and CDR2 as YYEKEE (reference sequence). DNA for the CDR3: TGTGCCAGCAGCTTGGTCGCGGGGTTGGGTGAAAAACTGTTTTTT. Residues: CASSLVAGLGEKLFF.

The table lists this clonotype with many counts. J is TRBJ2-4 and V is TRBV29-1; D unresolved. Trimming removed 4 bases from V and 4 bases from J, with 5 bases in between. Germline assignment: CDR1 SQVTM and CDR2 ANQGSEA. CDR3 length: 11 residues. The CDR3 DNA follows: TGCAGCGTTGTAGGGAAAAACATTCAGTACTTC. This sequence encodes CSVVGKNIQYF.

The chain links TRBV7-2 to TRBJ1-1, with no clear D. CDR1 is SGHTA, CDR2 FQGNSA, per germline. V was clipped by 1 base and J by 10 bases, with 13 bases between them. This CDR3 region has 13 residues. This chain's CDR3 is CASSLGKWSRAFF. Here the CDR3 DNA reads TGTGCCAGCAGCTTAGGGAAGTGGAGTAGAGCTTTCTTT.

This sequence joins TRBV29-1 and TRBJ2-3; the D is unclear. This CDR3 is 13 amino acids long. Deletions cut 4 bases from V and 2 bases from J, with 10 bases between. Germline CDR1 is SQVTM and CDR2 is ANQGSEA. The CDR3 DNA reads TGCAGCGTTGGATCCATCCTCACAGATACGCAGTATTTT. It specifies CSVGSILTDTQYF.

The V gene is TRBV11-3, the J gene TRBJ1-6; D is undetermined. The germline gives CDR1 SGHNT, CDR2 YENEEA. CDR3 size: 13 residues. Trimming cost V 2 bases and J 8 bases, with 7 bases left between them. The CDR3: CASSLKPDSPLHF. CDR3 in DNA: TGTGCCAGCAGCTTAAAACCCGATTCACCCCTCCACTTT.

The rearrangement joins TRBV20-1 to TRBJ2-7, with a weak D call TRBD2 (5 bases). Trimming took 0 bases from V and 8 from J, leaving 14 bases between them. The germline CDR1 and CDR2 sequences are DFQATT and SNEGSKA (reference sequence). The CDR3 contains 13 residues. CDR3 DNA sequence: TGCAGTGCTAGAGATCCGGGGTTCCACAAGCAGTACTTC. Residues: CSARDPGFHKQYF.

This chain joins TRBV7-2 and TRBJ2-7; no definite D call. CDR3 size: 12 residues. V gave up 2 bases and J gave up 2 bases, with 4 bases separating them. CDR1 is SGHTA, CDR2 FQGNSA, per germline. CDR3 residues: CASSLYAYEQYF. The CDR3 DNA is TGTGCCAGCAGCTTATACGCCTACGAGCAGTACTTC.

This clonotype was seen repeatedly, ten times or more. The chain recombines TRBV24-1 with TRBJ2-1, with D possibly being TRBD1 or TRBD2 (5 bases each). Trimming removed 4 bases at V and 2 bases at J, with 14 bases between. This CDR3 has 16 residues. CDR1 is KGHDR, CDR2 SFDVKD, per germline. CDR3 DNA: TGTGCCACCAGTGACTCGAGAGGGACCACCTACAATGAGCAGTTCTTC. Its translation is CATSDSRGTTYNEQFF.

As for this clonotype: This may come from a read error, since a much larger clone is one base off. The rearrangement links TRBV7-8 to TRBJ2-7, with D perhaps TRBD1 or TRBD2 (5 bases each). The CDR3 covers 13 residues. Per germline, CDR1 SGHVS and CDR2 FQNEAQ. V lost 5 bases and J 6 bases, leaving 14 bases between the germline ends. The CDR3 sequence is CASSAGAWGEQYF. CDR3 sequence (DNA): TGTGCCAGCAGCGCCGGGGCCTGGGGCGAGCAGTACTTC.

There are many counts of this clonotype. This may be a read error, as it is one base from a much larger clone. Here the CDR3 DNA reads TGCAGTGCCAGGGAGGGCTTAAACAATGAGCAGTACTTC. Its protein product is CSAREGLNNEQYF. This rearrangement joins TRBV20-1 to TRBJ2-7; 7 nucleotides align to TRBD2. This CDR3 is built from 13 residues. The ends lost 6 bases at V and 7 bases at J; junction bases unmatched: 12. Germline CDR1 reads DFQATT; CDR2 reads SNEGSKA (reference sequence).

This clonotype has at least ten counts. The CDR3 sequence: CASSLGYATSTDTQYF. The DNA of the CDR3 is TGTGCCAGCAGCTTAGGGTATGCTACTAGCACAGATACGCAGTATTTT. V gene TRBV7-9 combines with J gene TRBJ2-3, with no clear D. CDR1 SEHNR and CDR2 FQNEAQ come from the germline V gene (reference sequence). Trimming left V 1 base short and J 0 bases short, with 11 bases between. CDR3 size: 16 residues.

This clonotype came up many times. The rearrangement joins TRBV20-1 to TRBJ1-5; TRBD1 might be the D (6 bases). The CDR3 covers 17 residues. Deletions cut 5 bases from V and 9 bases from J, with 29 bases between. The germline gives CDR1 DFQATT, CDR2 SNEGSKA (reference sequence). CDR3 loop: CSADADFGGQGSGPQHF. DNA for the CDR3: TGCAGTGCTGACGCGGACTTCGGGGGGCAAGGAAGCGGGCCCCAGCATTTT.

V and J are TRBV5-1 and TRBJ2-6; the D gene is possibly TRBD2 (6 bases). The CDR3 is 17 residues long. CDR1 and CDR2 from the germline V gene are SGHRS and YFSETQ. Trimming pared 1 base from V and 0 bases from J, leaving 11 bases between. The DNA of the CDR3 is TGCGCCAGCAGCTTGTGGCGGAGGGACTCTGGGGCCAACGTCCTGACTTTC. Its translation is CASSLWRRDSGANVLTF.

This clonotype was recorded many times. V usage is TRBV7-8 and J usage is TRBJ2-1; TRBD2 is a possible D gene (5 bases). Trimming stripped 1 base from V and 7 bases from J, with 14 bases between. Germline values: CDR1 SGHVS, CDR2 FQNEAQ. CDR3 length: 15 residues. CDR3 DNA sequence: TGTGCCAGCAGCTTAGGACGAGGGTTTAGGAATGAGCAGTTCTTC. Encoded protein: CASSLGRGFRNEQFF.

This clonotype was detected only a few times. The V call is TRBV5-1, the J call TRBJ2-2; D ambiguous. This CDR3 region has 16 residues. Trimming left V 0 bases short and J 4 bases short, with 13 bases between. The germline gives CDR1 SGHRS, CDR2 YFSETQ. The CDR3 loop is CASSLEVAIGTGELFF. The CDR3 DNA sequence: TGCGCCAGCAGCTTGGAGGTAGCAATTGGCACCGGGGAGCTGTTTTTT.

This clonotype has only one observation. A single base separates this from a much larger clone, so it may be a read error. The DNA for the CDR3 is TGTGCCGGCAGCTCCACAGGGGCCCCTAGCACAGATACGCAGTATTTT. This encodes CAGSSTGAPSTDTQYF. This chain uses TRBV11-2 with TRBJ2-3, with 7 bases identical to TRBD1. The CDR3 contains 16 residues. Germline assignment: CDR1 SGHAT and CDR2 FQNNGV.

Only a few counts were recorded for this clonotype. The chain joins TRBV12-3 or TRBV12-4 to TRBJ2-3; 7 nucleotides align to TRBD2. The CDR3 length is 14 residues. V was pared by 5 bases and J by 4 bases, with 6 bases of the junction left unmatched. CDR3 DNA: TGTGCCAGCAGTCTCTCAGGGAGGGCAGATACGCAGTATTTT. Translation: CASSLSGRADTQYF.